Listed below are T cell receptor beta chains from one sample, sequenced in a study of blood T cell repertoires in COVID-19. The protocol was immunoSEQ multiplex PCR, while the TCRdb copy is restricted to in-frame clones and leaves out a portion. This table holds about 420,000 clones, approximately 90% found once. Specimen: peripheral blood. Source of these receptors: a man between 18 and 29 years old with COVID-19, enrolled during active disease. CDR3s include the opening cysteine and the closing phenylalanine or tryptophan. Fields, in order: D gene, clone size, V gene, J gene, CDR3 DNA, CDR3 protein. D genes are given only for firm matches. Only part of the rows carry a size: once, few, many, or a class if the clone is expanded.

d_gene: TRBD1; abundance: NA; v_gene: TRBV4-1; j_gene: TRBJ2-7; CDR3nt: TGCGCCAGCAGCCAGGCGGACAGGGAGTACGAGCAGTACTTC; CDR3aa: CASSQADREYEQYF
d_gene: NA; abundance: NA; v_gene: TRBV15; j_gene: TRBJ2-5; CDR3nt: TGTGCCACCAGCAGGGGACTGCAAGAGACCCAGTACTTC; CDR3aa: CATSRGLQETQYF
d_gene: NA; abundance: NA; v_gene: TRBV24-1; j_gene: TRBJ1-1; CDR3nt: TGTGCCACCAGTGATGGAAGAACCGGGAACTCTGGGACTGAAGCTTTCTTT; CDR3aa: CATSDGRTGNSGTEAFF
d_gene: NA; abundance: NA; v_gene: TRBV5-1; j_gene: TRBJ1-1; CDR3nt: TGCGCCAGCAGCGGGGGACTCACTAGGACTGAAGCTTTCTTT; CDR3aa: CASSGGLTRTEAFF
d_gene: NA; abundance: NA; v_gene: TRBV24-1; j_gene: TRBJ2-1; CDR3nt: TGTGCCACCAGTGATACCGGGAAGAACAATGAGCAGTTCTTC; CDR3aa: CATSDTGKNNEQFF
d_gene: TRBD1; abundance: NA; v_gene: TRBV6-5; j_gene: TRBJ1-2; CDR3nt: TGTGCCAGCAGTTACCGGACAGGGGGAATTGGCTACACCTTC; CDR3aa: CASSYRTGGIGYTF
d_gene: TRBD1; abundance: NA; v_gene: TRBV23-1; j_gene: TRBJ2-7; CDR3nt: TGCGCCAGCGTGTTGGACGACAGGGGGAAGCCCTACGAGCAGTACTTC; CDR3aa: CASVLDDRGKPYEQYF
d_gene: TRBD2; abundance: NA; v_gene: TRBV5-8; j_gene: TRBJ2-5; CDR3nt: TGTGCCAGCAGCTTACGGGGACTAGCGACACGGAGCTCCCAAGAGACCCAGTACTTC; CDR3aa: CASSLRGLATRSSQETQYF
d_gene: TRBD2; abundance: NA; v_gene: TRBV14; j_gene: TRBJ2-1; CDR3nt: TGTGCCAGCAGCCCTGGACTAGCCCGTAATGAGCAGTTCTTC; CDR3aa: CASSPGLARNEQFF
d_gene: NA; abundance: NA; v_gene: TRBV11-1; j_gene: TRBJ1-4; CDR3nt: TGTGCCAGCAGCCAGGGACACCAAGGCGGTGAAAAACTGTTTTTT; CDR3aa: CASSQGHQGGEKLFF
d_gene: NA; abundance: NA; v_gene: TRBV5-1; j_gene: TRBJ2-3; CDR3nt: TGCGCCAGCAGCTTGGAAGAAGGGGGGGACACAGATACGCAGTATTTT; CDR3aa: CASSLEEGGDTDTQYF
d_gene: TRBD1; abundance: NA; v_gene: TRBV7-9; j_gene: TRBJ1-5; CDR3nt: TGTGCCAGCAGCTCAGGGGGCACTCAGCCCCAGCATTTT; CDR3aa: CASSSGGTQPQHF
d_gene: TRBD1; abundance: NA; v_gene: TRBV6-5; j_gene: TRBJ2-1; CDR3nt: TGTGCCAGCAGCCCCGGACAGGGAAGATACAATGAGCAGTTCTTC; CDR3aa: CASSPGQGRYNEQFF
d_gene: TRBD2; abundance: NA; v_gene: TRBV2; j_gene: TRBJ2-7; CDR3nt: TGTGCCAGCAGCGGGGGACTAGCGGGAGGCGAGCAGTACTTC; CDR3aa: CASSGGLAGGEQYF
d_gene: NA; abundance: once; v_gene: TRBV19; j_gene: TRBJ2-4; CDR3nt: TGTGCCAGTAGTATAGATCAGGGGTACATTCAGTACTTC; CDR3aa: CASSIDQGYIQYF
d_gene: TRBD1; abundance: few; v_gene: TRBV29-1; j_gene: TRBJ1-2; CDR3nt: TGCAGCGTTGGGGACAGCAATTATGGCTACACCTTC; CDR3aa: CSVGDSNYGYTF
d_gene: TRBD2; abundance: NA; v_gene: TRBV5-1; j_gene: TRBJ2-1; CDR3nt: TGCGCCAGCAGGTACCTAGCGGGGGGTGACAATGAGCAGTTCTTC; CDR3aa: CASRYLAGGDNEQFF
d_gene: TRBD1; abundance: NA; v_gene: TRBV24-1; j_gene: TRBJ1-5; CDR3nt: TGTGCCACCAGTGATTTGCAGGGGGATCAGCCCCAGCATTTT; CDR3aa: CATSDLQGDQPQHF